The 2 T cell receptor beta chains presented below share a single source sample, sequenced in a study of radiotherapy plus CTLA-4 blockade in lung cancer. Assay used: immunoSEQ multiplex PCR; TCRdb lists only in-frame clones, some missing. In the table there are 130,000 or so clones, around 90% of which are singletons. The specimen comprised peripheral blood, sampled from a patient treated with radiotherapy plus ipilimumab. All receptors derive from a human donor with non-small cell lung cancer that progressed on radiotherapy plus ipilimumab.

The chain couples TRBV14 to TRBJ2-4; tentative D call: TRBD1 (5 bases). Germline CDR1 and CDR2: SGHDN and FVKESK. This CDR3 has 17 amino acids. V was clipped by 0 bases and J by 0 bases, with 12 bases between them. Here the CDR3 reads CASSQDGPGPAKNIQYF. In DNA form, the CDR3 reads TGTGCCAGCAGCCAAGATGGGCCAGGGCCAGCCAAAAACATTCAGTACTTC. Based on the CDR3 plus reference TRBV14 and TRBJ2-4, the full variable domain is EAGVTQFPSHSVIEKGQTVTLRCDPISGHDNLYWYRRVMGKEIKFLLHFVKESKQDESGMPNNRFLAERTGGTYSTLKVQPAELEDSGVYFCASSQDGPGPAKNIQYFGAGTRLSVL.

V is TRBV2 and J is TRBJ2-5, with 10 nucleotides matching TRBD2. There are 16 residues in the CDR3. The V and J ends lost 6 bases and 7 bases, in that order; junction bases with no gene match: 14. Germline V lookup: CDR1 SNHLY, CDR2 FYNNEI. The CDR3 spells CASRAGGGLAVATQYF. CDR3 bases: TGTGCCAGCAGGGCGGGTGGTGGACTAGCGGTTGCGACCCAGTACTTC.